The 12 T cell receptor beta chains presented below share a single source sample, sequenced in a study of T cell repertoires in cytomegalovirus infection (dated by TCRdb to between 2018 and 2021). No cognate antigen is known for these TCRs. The intended sense of this specimen's treatment or condition label: in vitro stimulation with specific CMV peptide epitopes to enrich CMV-specific T cells. Sequenced on an Illumina HiSeq 1500. TCRdb cleaned the public reads at Q25 with fastp, built clones with MiXCR and kept in-frame beta chains. Each CDR3 protein appears once, grouped with its most common genes and DNA. The sample yields about 770,000 distinct CDR3 sequences; about 29% were counted once. About 12% of the sample comes from the top ten. The sequenced sample was cultured CD8+ T cells from PBMCs, obtained from culture after CMV antigen stimulation. All receptors come from a human donor in good health (CMV status not recorded). Some clones in this sample may be carry-over from other donors' samples.

V usage is TRBV4-1 and J usage is TRBJ2-5, with D maybe TRBD1 (5 bases). Germline CDR1 and CDR2: MGHRA and YSYEKL. This CDR3 comprises 14 residues. V gave up 0 bases and J gave up 3 bases, with 8 bases separating them. CDR3 sequence (DNA): TGCGCCAGCAGCCAAGAGTCCAGGGAAGAGACCCAGTACTTC. Translation gives CASSQESREETQYF.

The V and J genes are TRBV6-6 and TRBJ1-6; 9 nucleotides align to TRBD1. V lost 5 bases, J lost 8 bases, and 4 bases stayed unmatched. From germline, CDR1 is MNHNY and CDR2 SVGAGI (reference sequence). The CDR3 extends over 14 amino acids. The CDR3 coding sequence is TGTGCCAGCAGTCCGGACAGGGGATATTCACCCCTCCACTTT. This sequence encodes CASSPDRGYSPLHF.

The chain links TRBV11-2 to TRBJ1-2; no clear D. The CDR3 length is 14 residues. Per the germline V gene, CDR1 is SGHAT and CDR2 is FQNNGV. Trimming removed 1 base at V and 3 bases at J, with 9 bases between. The CDR3 region is CASSLGGGHYGYTF. In DNA form, the CDR3 reads TGTGCCAGCAGCTTAGGAGGAGGGCACTATGGCTACACCTTC.

The sample holds many counts of this clonotype. The V gene is TRBV7-8, the J gene TRBJ2-5; D is unclear. The V end lost 4 bases, the J end lost 2 bases, and 11 bases lay between the germline ends. CDR1 and CDR2 from the germline V gene are SGHVS and FQNEAQ. The CDR3 totals 14 residues. The CDR3 DNA follows: TGTGCCAGCAGCTCTTGGGGAACACAAGAGACCCAGTACTTC. It encodes CASSSWGTQETQYF.

The chain carries TRBV5-4 and TRBJ2-5; D uncertain. The length of the CDR3 is 13 residues. Trimming cost V 4 bases and J 5 bases, with 12 bases left between them. Germline V CDR1 and CDR2: SGHNT, YYREEE (reference sequence). The CDR3 loop reads CASSRHLGETQYF. The CDR3 region has the DNA TGTGCCAGCAGCCGCCACCTGGGCGAGACCCAGTACTTC.

CDR3 protein: CASSITGVDNQPQHF. The CDR3 DNA sequence: TGTGCCAGTAGTATAACGGGGGTGGATAATCAGCCCCAGCATTTT. The V and J genes are TRBV19 and TRBJ1-5; D is perhaps TRBD1 (5 bases). The CDR3 spans 15 residues. The V gene's germline CDR1 is LNHDA and CDR2 SQIVND (reference sequence). V lost 2 bases, J lost 4 bases, and 12 bases lay in between.

As for this clonotype: This clone may be a read error of a much larger clone one base away. The chain combines TRBV7-2 with TRBJ2-1, with D tentatively TRBD1 or TRBD2 (5 bases each). Trimming removed 1 base from V and 8 bases from J, with 12 bases in between. Germline values: CDR1 SGHTA, CDR2 FQGNSA. The CDR3 is 14 amino acids. The CDR3 region is CASSLDAGTDEQFF. The CDR3 DNA sequence: TGTGCCAGCAGCTTAGACGCAGGGACGGATGAGCAGTTCTTC. Using reference TRBV7-2 and TRBJ2-1 for the parts outside the CDR3, the full variable domain is GAGVSQSPSNKVTEKGKDVELRCDPISGHTALYWYRQSLGQGLEFLIYFQGNSAPDKSGLPSDRFSAERTGGSVSTLTIQRTQQEDSAVYLCASSLDAGTDEQFFGPGTRLTVL.

The chain combines TRBV12-3 or TRBV12-4 with TRBJ2-3, with TRBD2 matching 8 bases. Trimming removed 2 bases from V and 5 bases from J; junction bases left unmatched: 6. The CDR3 runs 15 residues. CDR3 loop: CASSLRRGAGDTQYF. For the CDR3, the DNA is TGTGCCAGCAGTTTAAGGCGGGGGGCGGGAGATACGCAGTATTTT.

This clonotype was observed a handful of times. The rearrangement links TRBV12-3 or TRBV12-4 to TRBJ1-2, with D unresolved. The CDR3 totals 14 residues. The V gene lost 1 base and the J gene lost 6 bases, with 12 bases spanning the gap. The CDR3 bases are TGTGCCAGCAGTTTAGAGGGTCCCAGGAATGGCTACACCTTC. As protein: CASSLEGPRNGYTF.

This clonotype was seen many times. The CDR3 spells CASSLAETAYNEQFF. The CDR3 DNA follows: TGTGCCAGCAGCTTAGCGGAGACAGCCTACAATGAGCAGTTCTTC. The chain employs TRBV7-2 and TRBJ2-1, with D possibly being TRBD1 (5 bases). The CDR3 spans 15 residues. Germline CDR1 and CDR2: SGHTA and FQGNSA. With 0 bases removed from V and 2 bases from J, the gap between germline ends came to 8 bases.

This sequence joins TRBV27 and TRBJ2-5; 7 nucleotides line up with TRBD2. The CDR3 is 14 amino acids. In germline, CDR1 is MNHEY, CDR2 SMNVEV (reference sequence). V shed 5 bases and J 5 bases; nucleotides not matched to a gene: 8. The CDR3 DNA reads as TGTGCCAGCAGTGTACTAGCGTCGGAGGAGACCCAGTACTTC. This codes for CASSVLASEETQYF.

This clonotype was found a few times. The chain joins TRBV6-5 to TRBJ1-2; D is perhaps TRBD1 (6 bases). The CDR3 is 17 residues long. V gave up 0 bases and J gave up 7 bases, with 21 bases separating them. Germline V gene data show CDR1 as MNHEY and CDR2 as SVGAGI. The CDR3 is CASSYSATGGSLAGYTF. The CDR3 region has the DNA TGTGCCAGCAGTTACTCGGCTACCGGGGGCTCGTTGGCTGGCTACACCTTC.